The T cell receptor beta chain under discussion was sequenced for a study of cytomegalovirus exposure and HLA in healthy donors. For this clone: Its antigen remains unidentified.

The table came from immunoSEQ multiplex PCR; TCRdb's copy has only in-frame clones and leaves some out. The sample contains about 170,000 clones, about 86% of which appear only once. Study results and caveats: Many donors carried some public TCRs, although rarity characterized most TCR sequences. High specificity and sensitivity for cytomegalovirus status were reported for the classifier.

Sequencing was carried out using PBMCs. The source is a woman in her twenties or thirties in good health and CMV-seronegative.

In nucleotides, the CDR3 is TGTGCCAGCAGTTACGGGGGGAATCAGCCCCAGCATTTT. Protein product: CASSYGGNQPQHF. This chain joins TRBV6-5 and TRBJ1-5; D may be TRBD1 (5 bases). This CDR3 is built from 13 residues. Trimming removed 2 bases from V and 4 bases from J, with 6 bases in between. Germline V gives CDR1 MNHEY, CDR2 SVGAGI.